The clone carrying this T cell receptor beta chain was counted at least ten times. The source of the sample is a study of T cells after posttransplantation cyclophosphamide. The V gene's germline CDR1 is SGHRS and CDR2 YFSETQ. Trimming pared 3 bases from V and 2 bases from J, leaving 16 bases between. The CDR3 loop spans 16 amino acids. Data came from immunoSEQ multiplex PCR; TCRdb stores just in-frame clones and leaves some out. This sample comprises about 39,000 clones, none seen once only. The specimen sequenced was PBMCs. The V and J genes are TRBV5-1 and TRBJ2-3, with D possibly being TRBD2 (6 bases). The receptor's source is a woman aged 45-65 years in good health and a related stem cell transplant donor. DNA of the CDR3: TGCGCCAGCAGCTCCGGACTATCTTCCGACACAGATACGCAGTATTTT. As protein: CASSSGLSSDTDTQYF.